The 25 T cell receptor beta chains listed next were all sequenced from one sample in a study of T cell repertoires in cytomegalovirus infection (dated by TCRdb to between 2018 and 2021). Their antigen targets remain unknown. Sequencing relied on an Illumina HiSeq 1500. TCRdb redid the processing of the public reads, applying fastp at Q25 and MiXCR, and retained in-frame beta chains. Rows matching on CDR3 protein sequence are summarized as one entry with the most common DNA and genes. Here the sample has a few hundred thousand distinct CDR3 sequences; under 35% occur a single time. The ten largest clones take up 20% of the sample. In light of the paper, this sample's treatment or condition label describes: in vitro stimulation with specific CMV peptide epitopes to enrich CMV-specific T cells. This material consisted of cultured PBMCs, taken from culture after CMV antigen stimulation. The origin of the receptors is a human donor in good health (CMV status not recorded). Some clones in this sample may be carry-over from other donors' samples.

The chain combines TRBV7-9 with TRBJ1-1; D might be TRBD1 (6 bases). The V end lost 2 bases, the J end lost 12 bases, and 22 bases lay between the germline ends. Germline V gives CDR1 SEHNR, CDR2 FQNEAQ (reference sequence). This CDR3 comprises 15 residues. CDR3: CASSLSVVGALESFF. CDR3 nucleotide sequence: TGTGCCAGCAGCTTATCGGTGGTGGGGGCTCTTGAGTCTTTCTTT.

This clonotype was seen a few times. V usage is TRBV11-2 and J usage is TRBJ2-4; 12 nucleotides agree with TRBD2. The CDR3 totals 19 residues. V gave up 5 bases and J gave up 0 bases; unmatched junction bases: 11. The germline gives CDR1 SGHAT, CDR2 FQNNGV. The CDR3 coding sequence is TGTGCCAGCAGCCCGTGGACTAGCGGGGCCCTGGGAGCCAAAAACATTCAGTACTTC. Translating gives CASSPWTSGALGAKNIQYF.

This clonotype was seen ten or more times. V and J are TRBV7-8 and TRBJ2-2; TRBD2 agrees at 11 bases. CDR1 is SGHVS and CDR2 is FQNEAQ in the germline V gene. Trimming took 7 bases from V and 4 from J; bases not matched to a gene: 5. The CDR3 loop spans 15 amino acids. The CDR3 DNA reads TGTGCCAGCATGACACTAGCGGGAGCCACCGGGGAGCTGTTTTTT. This codes for CASMTLAGATGELFF. The full variable domain, in which reference TRBV7-8 and TRBJ2-2 provide the parts outside the CDR3, is GAGVSQSPRYKVAKRGQDVALRCDPISGHVSLFWYQQALGQGPEFLTYFQNEAQLDKSGLPSDRFFAERPEGSVSTLKIQRTQQEDSAVYLCASMTLAGATGELFFGEGSRLTVL.

V usage is TRBV27 and J usage is TRBJ1-2; D not resolved. CDR3 length: 16 residues. Between the trimmed V and J ends, which lost 4 bases and 4 bases, there was a span of 19 bases. Germline CDR1 is MNHEY and CDR2 is SMNVEV (reference sequence). This CDR3 is CASSSLLPWGGYGYTF. The CDR3 DNA is TGTGCCAGCAGTTCACTCCTCCCTTGGGGAGGCTATGGCTACACCTTC.

The chain has TRBV7-2 and TRBJ2-3; D unclear. Between the trimmed V and J ends, which lost 1 base and 2 bases, there was a span of 16 bases. This CDR3 comprises 17 residues. Germline V CDR1 and CDR2: SGHTA, FQGNSA. The CDR3: CASSLGESYLDTDTQYF. In nucleotides, the CDR3 is TGTGCCAGCAGCTTAGGGGAATCCTACCTAGACACAGATACGCAGTATTTT.

The chain joins TRBV20-1 to TRBJ1-5; weak D call: TRBD1 (5 bases). Between the trimmed V and J ends, which lost 0 bases and 3 bases, there was a span of 18 bases. Germline values: CDR1 DFQATT, CDR2 SNEGSKA (reference sequence). The CDR3 runs to 17 residues. CDR3 nucleotides: TGCAGTGCTAGAGATCAGGGACCCTGGGGGAACAATCAGCCCCAGCATTTT. Translation gives CSARDQGPWGNNQPQHF.

Relative to its sample, this clonotype is medium-sized. The chain is built from TRBV20-1 and TRBJ1-5; 12 bases agree with TRBD1. Germline lookup yields CDR1 DFQATT and CDR2 SNEGSKA (reference sequence). The CDR3 totals 16 residues. V lost 5 bases to trimming and J lost 0 bases; unmatched junction nucleotides: 5. CDR3 in DNA: TGCAGTGCTTGGGACAGGGGGCTTTATAGCAATCAGCCCCAGCATTTT. It codes for CSAWDRGLYSNQPQHF.

There are a few counts of this clonotype. This chain links TRBV12-3 or TRBV12-4 with TRBJ1-1; D perhaps matches TRBD1 (5 bases). The CDR3 loop spans 11 amino acids. Trimming stripped 5 bases from V and 10 bases from J, with 11 bases between. The CDR3 DNA reads TGTGCCAGCAGTCCCTACGGGGGAGCTTTCTTT. Its translation: CASSPYGGAFF.

This clonotype was counted ten times or more. This chain links TRBV12-3 or TRBV12-4 with TRBJ2-1; perhaps TRBD2 as D (5 bases). This CDR3 region has 14 residues. Trimming took 5 bases from V and 9 from J, leaving 17 bases between them. DNA for the CDR3: TGTGCCAGCAGTCCCTTACTAGTACCCCTTGAGCAGTTCTTC. Translating it yields CASSPLLVPLEQFF.

CDR3 in DNA: TGCAGTGCTAGAGATGGAAGTTATGGGGCCAACGTCCTGACTTTC. Translating it yields CSARDGSYGANVLTF. The rearrangement links TRBV20-1 to TRBJ2-6, with unresolved D. CDR3 length: 15 amino acids. Germline V lookup: CDR1 DFQATT, CDR2 SNEGSKA (reference sequence). With 0 bases removed from V and 3 bases from J, the gap between germline ends came to 9 bases.

This clonotype showed up many times. V and J are TRBV6-1 and TRBJ1-5; TRBD1 is a possible D gene (6 bases). The CDR3 length is 18 residues. Germline V lookup: CDR1 MNHNS, CDR2 SASEGT. V lost 2 bases, J lost 1 base, and 18 bases lay in between. CDR3 residues: CASSEFPPGGTSNQPQHF. Here the CDR3 DNA reads TGTGCCAGCAGTGAATTTCCTCCGGGGGGGACAAGCAATCAGCCCCAGCATTTT.

This clonotype was observed a handful of times. The rearrangement joins TRBV27 to TRBJ1-6; unclear D gene. There are 14 residues in the CDR3. Germline V CDR1 and CDR2: MNHEY, SMNVEV (reference sequence). Trimming took 6 bases from V and 9 from J, leaving 15 bases between them. CDR3 loop: CASRYPGEASPLHF. The CDR3 region has the DNA TGTGCCAGCAGATATCCTGGTGAGGCTTCACCCCTCCACTTT.

The chain uses TRBV7-3 and TRBJ1-2; 7 nucleotides agree with TRBD1. V shed 1 base and J 6 bases; nucleotides not matched to a gene: 2. This CDR3 region has 13 residues. CDR1 is SGHTA and CDR2 is FQGTGA in the germline V gene. The CDR3 nucleotides read TGTGCCAGCAGCTTAATACAGGGGAATGGCTACACCTTC. Translated: CASSLIQGNGYTF. Combining the CDR3 with reference TRBV7-3 and TRBJ1-2 gives the whole variable domain GAGVSQTPSNKVTEKGKYVELRCDPISGHTALYWYRQSLGQGPEFLIYFQGTGAADDSGLPNDRFFAVRPEGSVSTLKIQRTERGDSAVYLCASSLIQGNGYTFGSGTRLTVV.

This clonotype was counted ten times or more. This chain connects TRBV7-2 to TRBJ1-5, with D perhaps matching TRBD1 (6 bases). Germline CDR1 reads SGHTA; CDR2 reads FQGNSA. Trimming removed 1 base at V and 7 bases at J, with 11 bases between. This CDR3 has 14 residues. This CDR3 is CASSLGGAEQPQHF. DNA of the CDR3: TGTGCCAGCAGCTTAGGGGGGGCCGAGCAGCCCCAGCATTTT.

This clonotype appeared many times. V usage is TRBV6-1 and J usage is TRBJ1-1; D not certain. Germline V lookup: CDR1 MNHNS, CDR2 SASEGT. V was clipped by 6 bases and J by 0 bases, with 11 bases between them. This CDR3 is 14 amino acids long. The CDR3 region is CASRDRLLNTEAFF. CDR3 in DNA: TGTGCCAGCAGGGACCGGCTTTTGAACACTGAAGCTTTCTTT.

The gene calls are TRBV5-6 and TRBJ2-3; 16 bases map to TRBD2. The CDR3 has 16 amino acids. The ends lost 3 bases at V and 6 bases at J; junction bases unmatched: 4. The germline gives CDR1 SGHDT, CDR2 YYEEEE. Here the CDR3 reads CASSYGTSGGADTQYF. The CDR3, as DNA: TGTGCCAGCAGCTACGGGACTAGCGGGGGGGCCGATACGCAGTATTTT.

This clonotype was picked up a small number of times. V and J are TRBV6-6 and TRBJ2-7; a possible D gene is TRBD2 (5 bases). Per germline, CDR1 MNHNY and CDR2 SVGAGI (reference sequence). Trimming stripped 7 bases from V and 3 bases from J, with 13 bases between. This CDR3 comprises 13 residues. The CDR3 loop is CASTLGVSYEQYF. CDR3 in DNA: TGTGCCAGCACCCTGGGAGTGAGCTACGAGCAGTACTTC.

This clonotype turned up a few times. This chain links TRBV4-2 with TRBJ1-1; 7 positions match TRBD1. The CDR3 loop spans 16 amino acids. With 1 base clipped from V and 3 bases from J, the junction kept 8 bases outside the gene matches. Germline assignment: CDR1 LGHNA and CDR2 YNFKEQ. CDR3 DNA: TGTGCCAGCAGCCAAGCAATGGGACAGCGGTACACTGAAGCTTTCTTT. Amino acid sequence: CASSQAMGQRYTEAFF.

This chain connects TRBV11-3 to TRBJ2-5; D may be TRBD1 (6 bases). The V gene's germline CDR1 is SGHNT and CDR2 YENEEA. The CDR3 is 15 amino acids. Deletions cut 2 bases from V and 5 bases from J, with 15 bases between. CDR3 sequence: CASSLNGMTGETQYF. The CDR3 DNA follows: TGTGCCAGCAGCTTAAACGGAATGACAGGCGAGACCCAGTACTTC.

The genes are TRBV10-3 and TRBJ2-2, with D perhaps matching TRBD1 (6 bases). Germline V gives CDR1 ENHRY, CDR2 SYGVKD. This CDR3 contains 15 residues. Trimming shortened V by 3 bases and J by 4 bases, and 12 bases separated the two germline ends. CDR3 in amino acids: CAISELQGVTGELFF. CDR3 DNA: TGTGCCATCAGTGAACTACAGGGTGTCACCGGGGAGCTGTTTTTT.

This clonotype was seen repeatedly, ten times or more. V usage is TRBV7-2 and J usage is TRBJ1-2; the match to TRBD1 covers 9 bases. With V trimmed by 5 bases and J by 7 bases, 11 bases remained unmatched. Germline V gives CDR1 SGHTA, CDR2 FQGNSA. This CDR3 is built from 15 residues. The CDR3 region has the DNA TGTGCCAGCAGCGGCACACAGGGGGCGCAAGGTGGCTACACCTTC. Translation gives CASSGTQGAQGGYTF.

This clonotype was seen more than once but under ten times. This rearrangement joins TRBV19 to TRBJ2-3; 8 nucleotides agree with TRBD1. The CDR3 length is 14 residues. V lost 7 bases to trimming and J lost 2 bases; unmatched junction nucleotides: 5. The germline gives CDR1 LNHDA, CDR2 SQIVND (reference sequence). Written as DNA, the CDR3 is TGTGCCAGTAAAGAGGACAGGGTCACAGATACGCAGTATTTT. Its protein product is CASKEDRVTDTQYF.

This chain joins TRBV7-8 and TRBJ2-7; 7 positions match TRBD1. CDR1 is SGHVS and CDR2 is FQNEAQ in the germline V gene. The CDR3 sequence is 12 residues long. The J segment lost 9 bases and the V segment lost 5 bases, leaving 7 bases of the junction unmatched. CDR3 protein: CASSRDSSGQYF. CDR3 coding DNA: TGTGCCAGCAGCCGGGACAGCTCGGGGCAGTACTTC.

V gene TRBV7-3 combines with J gene TRBJ2-3; 7 nucleotides agree with TRBD1. J gave up 1 base and V 3 bases, and 7 bases lay outside the gene matches. CDR1 is SGHTA and CDR2 is FQGTGA in the germline V gene. CDR3 length: 16 residues. The CDR3 sequence is CASSLLRQGRTDTQYF. In DNA, the CDR3 is TGTGCCAGCAGCTTGCTGCGACAGGGTCGCACAGATACGCAGTATTTT.

V gene TRBV12-3 or TRBV12-4 combines with J gene TRBJ2-3; 8 bases line up with TRBD2. The CDR3 has 15 amino acids. The ends lost 1 base at V and 1 base at J; junction bases unmatched: 1. The CDR3 bases are TGTGCCAGCAGTTTAGGGGGACTAGGCACAGATACGCAGTATTTT. It encodes CASSLGGLGTDTQYF.